This T cell receptor beta chain was sequenced during a study of blood T cell repertoires in COVID-19. Study-wide background: Material from acute and convalescent COVID-19 was sourced from the United States, Italy and Spain. PBMCs, B-cell-depleted T cells, or T cells were the source of the cDNA or gDNA that made up the material.

CDR1 is SGHRS, CDR2 YFSETQ, per germline. CDR3 size: 17 residues. V was clipped by 0 bases and J by 6 bases; unmatched bases: 7. Original processing methods: Amplification with reference gene primers provided the estimates of nucleated cell counts. Produced via immunoSEQ multiplex PCR; TCRdb's table is partial and in-frame only. That table furnishes V, J and clone size, whereas the DNA furnished D and trimming. The data hold about 400,000 clones, with roughly 90% observed a single time. Seattle cases were enrolled at active infection and followed longitudinally. Sequenced material: peripheral blood. This sequence joins TRBV5-1 and TRBJ2-1, with 12 bases identical to TRBD2. This TCR was sampled from a woman in her fifties or sixties with COVID-19, enrolled during active disease. CDR3 sequence (DNA): TGCGCCAGCAGCTTGGGGTTTACTAGCGGGGGGAGCAATGAGCAGTTCTTC. Its translation: CASSLGFTSGGSNEQFF.